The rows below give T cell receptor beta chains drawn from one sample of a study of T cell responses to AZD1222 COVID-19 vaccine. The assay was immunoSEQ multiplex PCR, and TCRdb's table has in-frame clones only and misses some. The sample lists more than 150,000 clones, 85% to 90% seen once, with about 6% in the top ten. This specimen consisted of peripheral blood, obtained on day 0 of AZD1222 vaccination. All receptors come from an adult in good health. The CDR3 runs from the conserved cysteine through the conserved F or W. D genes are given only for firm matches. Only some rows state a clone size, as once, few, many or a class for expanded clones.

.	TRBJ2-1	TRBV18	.	TGTGCCAGCTCGCATCGAGGGGGGGACTACAATGAGCAGTTCTTC	CASSHRGGDYNEQFF
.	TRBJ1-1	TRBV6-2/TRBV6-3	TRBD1	TGTGCCAGCAGTGACAGGGGGAACACTGAAGCTTTCTTT	CASSDRGNTEAFF
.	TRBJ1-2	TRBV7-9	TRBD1	TGTGCCAGCAGCAGGACAGGAGATCCCTATGGCTACACCTTC	CASSRTGDPYGYTF
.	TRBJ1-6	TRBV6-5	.	TGTGCCACCAGGCCGGGGGGAGGATCACCCCTCCACTTT	CATRPGGGSPLHF
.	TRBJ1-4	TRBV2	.	TGTGCCAGCATGAGTGGGGTTAATGATAAAAAACTGTTTTTT	CASMSGVNDKKLFF
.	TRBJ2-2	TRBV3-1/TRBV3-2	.	TGTGCCAGCAGCCAAGAAGGAGTGGCGGCAACAAACACCGGGGAGCTGTTTTTT	CASSQEGVAATNTGELFF
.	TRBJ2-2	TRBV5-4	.	TGTGCCAGCAGCTTGTGGGGAATTACCGGGGAGCTGTTTTTT	CASSLWGITGELFF
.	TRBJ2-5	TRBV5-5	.	TGTGCCAGCAGCGTGGGACCCTACACCGAGACCCAGTACTTC	CASSVGPYTETQYF
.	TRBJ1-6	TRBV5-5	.	TGTGCCAGCAGCTTGGGGGGGGATTCACCCCTCCACTTT	CASSLGGDSPLHF
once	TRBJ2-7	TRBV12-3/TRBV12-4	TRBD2	TGTGCCAGCACCCTCAGCGGGGCCTACGAGCAGTACTTC	CASTLSGAYEQYF
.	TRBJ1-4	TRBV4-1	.	TGCGCCAGCAGCCCTCGGGAGGATGAAAAACTGTTTTTT	CASSPREDEKLFF
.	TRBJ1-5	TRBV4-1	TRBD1	TGCGCCAGCAGCCACGAGGGGGCAGGCAATCAGCCCCAGCATTTT	CASSHEGAGNQPQHF
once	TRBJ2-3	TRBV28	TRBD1	TGTGCCAGCAGTGAACCCTTAGGGACAGGGGTTTTTGATACGCAGTATTTT	CASSEPLGTGVFDTQYF
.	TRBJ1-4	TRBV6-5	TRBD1	TGTGCCAGCAGATTCGACAGGGCGACTAATGAAAAACTGTTTTTT	CASRFDRATNEKLFF
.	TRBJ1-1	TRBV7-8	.	TGTGCCAGCAGGTTCATGAACACTGAAGCTTTCTTT	CASRFMNTEAFF
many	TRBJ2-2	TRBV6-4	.	TGTGCCAGCACCCCAGAGGGGGGGCCGGGCACCGGGGAGCTGTTTTTT	CASTPEGGPGTGELFF
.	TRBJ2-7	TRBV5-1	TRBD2	TGCGCCAGCAGCTTATTGGGCCTAGCGGGGGCCTACTACGAGCAGTACTTC	CASSLLGLAGAYYEQYF
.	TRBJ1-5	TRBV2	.	TGTGCCAGCAGTCCAGACAATCAGCCCCAGCATTTT	CASSPDNQPQHF
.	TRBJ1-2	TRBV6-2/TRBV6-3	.	TGTGCCAGCAGCCCCCTGGACAGCGTCTATGGCTACACCTTC	CASSPLDSVYGYTF
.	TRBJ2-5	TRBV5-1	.	TGCGCCAGCAGCTTCTCGGGGTTGGGAGAGACCCAGTACTTC	CASSFSGLGETQYF
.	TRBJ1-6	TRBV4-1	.	TGCGCCAGCAGCCAAGTTCCGACAGGTTACGGCTATAATTCACCCCTCCACTTT	CASSQVPTGYGYNSPLHF
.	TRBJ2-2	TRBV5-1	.	TGCGCCAGCAGCTTGGCCGGAGGGTGGGAGCTGTTTTTT	CASSLAGGWELFF
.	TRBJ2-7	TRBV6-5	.	TGTGCCAGCAGTTACTCAATATCCTACGAGCAGTACTTC	CASSYSISYEQYF
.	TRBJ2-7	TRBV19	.	TGTGCCAGTAGTACCAACCGACAGGCCGAGCAGTACTTC	CASSTNRQAEQYF
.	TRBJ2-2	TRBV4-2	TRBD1	TGTGCCAGCAGCCGAGGGACAGGGGGCAGGGACACCGGGGAGCTGTTTTTT	CASSRGTGGRDTGELFF
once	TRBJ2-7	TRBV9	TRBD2	TGTGCCAGCAGCCCCCGGGGGGAACAACCCTACGAGCAGTACTTC	CASSPRGEQPYEQYF
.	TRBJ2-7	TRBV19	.	TGTGCCAGTAGTATAGTACGGGGGTTGAACTACGAGCAGTACTTC	CASSIVRGLNYEQYF
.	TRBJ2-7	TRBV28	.	TGTGCCAGCAGTTTGGGGGGCGACTTCTCCTACGAGCAGTACTTC	CASSLGGDFSYEQYF
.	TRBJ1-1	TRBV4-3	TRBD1	TGCGCCAGCAGCCAGGATTTGACAGGGGGTGGTGGCTCTGAAGCTTTCTTT	CASSQDLTGGGGSEAFF
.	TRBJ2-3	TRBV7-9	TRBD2	TGTGCCAGCAGCTTCCGGCTAGCGGGGGACACAGATACGCAGTATTTT	CASSFRLAGDTDTQYF
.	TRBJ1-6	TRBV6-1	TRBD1	TGTGCCAGCAGTAATGGACAGGATAATTCACCCCTCCACTTT	CASSNGQDNSPLHF
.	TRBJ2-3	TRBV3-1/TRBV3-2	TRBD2	TGTGCCAGCAGCAACCACCCCCTTAGACTAGCGGAAACCACAGATACGCAGTATTTT	CASSNHPLRLAETTDTQYF
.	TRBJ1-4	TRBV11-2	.	TGTGCCAGCACCCCAGGGGTCAGTTCTGGAAAACTGTTTTTT	CASTPGVSSGKLFF
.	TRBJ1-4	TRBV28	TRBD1	TGTGCCAGCAGTTCCCCGGGGACAGGGAATGAAAAACTGTTTTTT	CASSSPGTGNEKLFF
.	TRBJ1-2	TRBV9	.	TGTGCCAGCAGCCCACTGGGAGCTACTAACTATGGCTACACCTTC	CASSPLGATNYGYTF
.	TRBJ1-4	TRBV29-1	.	TGCAGCGTTGAGGGCCAGGGCGATGAAAAACTGTTTTTT	CSVEGQGDEKLFF
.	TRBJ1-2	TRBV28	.	TGTGCCAGCAGCACGGATCCCTATGGCTACACCTTC	CASSTDPYGYTF
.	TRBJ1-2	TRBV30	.	TGTGCCTGGAGTGTACAGGGACGTAACTATGGCTACACCTTC	CAWSVQGRNYGYTF
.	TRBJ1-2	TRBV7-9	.	TGTGCCAGCAGCAATGGCGCAGGACAAAATGGCTACACCTTC	CASSNGAGQNGYTF
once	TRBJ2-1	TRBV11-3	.	TGTGCCAGCAGCTTATCTGGAACGGGGATGGGTGAGCAGTTCTTC	CASSLSGTGMGEQFF
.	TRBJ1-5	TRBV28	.	TGTGCCAGCAGTTTTCTCGGCAGGAATAGCAATCAGCCCCAGCATTTT	CASSFLGRNSNQPQHF
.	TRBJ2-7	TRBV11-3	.	TGTGCCAGCAGCTTAGTTCCTTCCTACGAGCAGTACTTC	CASSLVPSYEQYF
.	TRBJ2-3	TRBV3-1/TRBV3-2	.	TGTGCCAGCAGCCTAGAGTTCGATACGCAGTATTTT	CASSLEFDTQYF
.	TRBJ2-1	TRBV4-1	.	TGCGCCAGCAGCCAAGATTGGACTCGGGATTCGGGAAATGAGCAGTTCTTC	CASSQDWTRDSGNEQFF
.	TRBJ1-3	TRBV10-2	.	TGCGCCAGCACCCCAATAAAAAGGGCCGGAAACACCATATATTTT	CASTPIKRAGNTIYF
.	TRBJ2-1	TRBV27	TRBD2	TGTGCCAGCAGTTTATTTTGGGCTAGCGGGAGCTCCTACAATGAGCAGTTCTTC	CASSLFWASGSSYNEQFF
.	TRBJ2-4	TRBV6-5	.	TGTGCCTGCGGTTGGGGGCAGGGAAACATTCAGTACTTC	CACGWGQGNIQYF
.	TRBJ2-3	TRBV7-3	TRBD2	TGTGCCAGCAGCTTAAGACTCGCGGGAGATATGTCCGATACGCAGTATTTT	CASSLRLAGDMSDTQYF
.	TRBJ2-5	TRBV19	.	TGTGCCAGTAGTATTGGTCCGACAGGGAGGTACCAAGAGACCCAGTACTTC	CASSIGPTGRYQETQYF
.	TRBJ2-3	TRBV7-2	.	TGTGCCAGCAGCGGCCGGGACTTCTTCACAGATACGCAGTATTTT	CASSGRDFFTDTQYF
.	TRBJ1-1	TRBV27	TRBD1	TGTGCCAGTTCCGGGACAGGGGGACGCGACGTTGAAGCTTTCTTT	CASSGTGGRDVEAFF
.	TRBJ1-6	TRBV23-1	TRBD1	TGCGCCAGCCCTGACAGGGTTCGGACCTATAATTCACCCCTCCACTTT	CASPDRVRTYNSPLHF
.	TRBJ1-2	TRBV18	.	TGTGCCAGCTCACCACGGGAGGAGGATGGCTACACCTTC	CASSPREEDGYTF
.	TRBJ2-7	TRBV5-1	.	TGCGCCAGCAGCCCCGGGACGGGACACTACGAGCAGTACTTC	CASSPGTGHYEQYF
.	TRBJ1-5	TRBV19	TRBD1	TGTGCCAGTAATGACAGGGTGAATCAGCCCCAGCATTTT	CASNDRVNQPQHF
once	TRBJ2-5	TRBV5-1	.	TGCGCCAGCAGCTTTGCCGGGGGCAGGGGAGAGACCCAGTACTTC	CASSFAGGRGETQYF
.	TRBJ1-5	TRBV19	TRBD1	TGTGCCAGTTCTAAGTCGGGACAGGGGGCGCGGAGCAATCAGCCCCAGCATTTT	CASSKSGQGARSNQPQHF